A selection of T cell receptor beta chains follows, all from one sample in a study of T cell changes during pregnancy in multiple sclerosis. Produced via immunoSEQ multiplex PCR; TCRdb's table is partial and in-frame only. The sample contains more than 14,000 clones, just over 85% of which appear only once. Sample: CD8+ T cells from peripheral blood mononuclear cells, taken in the first trimester of pregnancy. These receptors were taken from a female donor with multiple sclerosis, enrolled in a pregnancy study. Each CDR3 is given with its conserved first and last residue. The order of the fields is J gene, D gene, V gene, clone size, CDR3 protein. The D gene is left open where the match is weak. Not all rows give a size; the values are once, few, many and, for expanded clones, a class.

J: TRBJ2-1; D: -; V: TRBV5-1; size: -; CDR3: CASSLAPETALFNEQFF
J: TRBJ1-2; D: -; V: TRBV6-5; size: -; CDR3: CASSLAGGANYGYTF
J: TRBJ2-7; D: TRBD2; V: TRBV20-1; size: -; CDR3: CSARGGYEQYF
J: TRBJ2-1; D: TRBD1; V: TRBV5-1; size: -; CDR3: CASKLGTVEFF
J: TRBJ1-2; D: -; V: TRBV28; size: -; CDR3: CASSLWGADYGYTF
J: TRBJ2-1; D: -; V: TRBV9; size: -; CDR3: CASSVVGTSDNEQFF
J: TRBJ2-7; D: TRBD2; V: TRBV2; size: -; CDR3: CASSEPRGGPYEQYF
J: TRBJ2-7; D: TRBD2; V: TRBV6-6; size: -; CDR3: CASSYGREVPYEQYF
J: TRBJ2-1; D: -; V: TRBV11-3; size: -; CDR3: CASSPRSDSDDEQFF
J: TRBJ1-4; D: -; V: TRBV9; size: once; CDR3: CASSGTGRANEKLFF
J: TRBJ2-7; D: -; V: TRBV18; size: -; CDR3: CASSPSRTYEQYF
J: TRBJ1-2; D: -; V: TRBV6-5; size: -; CDR3: CASSPTGNYGYTF
J: TRBJ1-5; D: -; V: TRBV2; size: -; CDR3: CASSAEGNQPQHF
J: TRBJ1-2; D: -; V: TRBV7-9; size: -; CDR3: CASPTTTYGYTF
J: TRBJ1-2; D: TRBD1; V: TRBV4-1; size: -; CDR3: CASSQGQGGGGYTF
J: TRBJ1-2; D: -; V: TRBV13; size: -; CDR3: CASSLGLGFNGYTF
J: TRBJ2-7; D: -; V: TRBV29-1; size: -; CDR3: CSVCPEHSYEQYF
J: TRBJ2-2; D: -; V: TRBV15; size: -; CDR3: CATSRDRAYTGELFF
J: TRBJ1-2; D: TRBD1; V: TRBV14; size: -; CDR3: CASSAGQSYGYTF
J: TRBJ1-2; D: -; V: TRBV2; size: -; CDR3: CASPPKNYGYTF
J: TRBJ2-7; D: -; V: TRBV7-9; size: -; CDR3: CASTPDSDEQYF
J: TRBJ2-3; D: TRBD1; V: TRBV7-3; size: -; CDR3: CASKQGPSTDTQYF
J: TRBJ2-5; D: -; V: TRBV11-2; size: -; CDR3: CASSSHPYQETQYF
J: TRBJ1-1; D: -; V: TRBV7-9; size: few; CDR3: CASRPTEPVNTEAFF
J: TRBJ1-1; D: -; V: TRBV30; size: -; CDR3: CALRGGTEAFF
J: TRBJ2-5; D: TRBD1; V: TRBV7-6; size: -; CDR3: CASSVGTGGGETQYF
J: TRBJ2-7; D: -; V: TRBV11-2; size: -; CDR3: CASSLDLSFYEQYF
J: TRBJ1-3; D: TRBD1; V: TRBV6-5; size: -; CDR3: CASSLTGVSGNTIYF
J: TRBJ2-7; D: TRBD1; V: TRBV5-1; size: -; CDR3: CASSFAGTGVYEQYF
J: TRBJ2-1; D: TRBD1; V: TRBV6-4; size: -; CDR3: CASSANPGQVGNEQFF
J: TRBJ2-3; D: -; V: TRBV5-4; size: -; CDR3: CASSFGDTQYF
J: TRBJ2-3; D: TRBD2; V: TRBV7-9; size: -; CDR3: CASSFRPRLAGVADTQYF
J: TRBJ2-1; D: -; V: TRBV6-4; size: -; CDR3: CASSDPDKRGGRIEQFF
J: TRBJ1-1; D: TRBD1; V: TRBV6-1; size: -; CDR3: CASSETPGWRRGKNTEAFF
J: TRBJ1-2; D: -; V: TRBV9; size: few; CDR3: CASSVGAGNGYTF
J: TRBJ1-4; D: -; V: TRBV7-9; size: -; CDR3: CASSKAGITNEKLFF
J: TRBJ2-7; D: -; V: TRBV27; size: -; CDR3: CASSFPGYEQYF
J: TRBJ2-3; D: TRBD2; V: TRBV27; size: -; CDR3: CASSLKGTSGRGSDTQYF
J: TRBJ1-2; D: TRBD1; V: TRBV5-1; size: -; CDR3: CASSSDRDYGYTF
J: TRBJ2-1; D: TRBD2; V: TRBV9; size: -; CDR3: CASSAASGKNEQFF
J: TRBJ2-1; D: -; V: TRBV5-6; size: -; CDR3: CASSLLSEQFF
J: TRBJ2-7; D: TRBD2; V: TRBV11-2; size: -; CDR3: CASSPGTSGRILYEQYF
J: TRBJ2-1; D: -; V: TRBV6-6; size: -; CDR3: CASSLGGNEQFF
J: TRBJ1-2; D: -; V: TRBV5-6; size: -; CDR3: CASSLGVGYTF
J: TRBJ2-2; D: TRBD1; V: TRBV10-3; size: -; CDR3: CAISESRQGNGELFF
J: TRBJ2-1; D: -; V: TRBV9; size: -; CDR3: CASSVSRTSGRNEQFF
J: TRBJ1-2; D: TRBD1; V: TRBV5-5; size: -; CDR3: CASSPGQDLYGYTF
J: TRBJ2-7; D: TRBD1; V: TRBV28; size: -; CDR3: CASRSLQGSRNEQYF
J: TRBJ2-3; D: -; V: TRBV7-8; size: once; CDR3: CASSLVASEADTQYF